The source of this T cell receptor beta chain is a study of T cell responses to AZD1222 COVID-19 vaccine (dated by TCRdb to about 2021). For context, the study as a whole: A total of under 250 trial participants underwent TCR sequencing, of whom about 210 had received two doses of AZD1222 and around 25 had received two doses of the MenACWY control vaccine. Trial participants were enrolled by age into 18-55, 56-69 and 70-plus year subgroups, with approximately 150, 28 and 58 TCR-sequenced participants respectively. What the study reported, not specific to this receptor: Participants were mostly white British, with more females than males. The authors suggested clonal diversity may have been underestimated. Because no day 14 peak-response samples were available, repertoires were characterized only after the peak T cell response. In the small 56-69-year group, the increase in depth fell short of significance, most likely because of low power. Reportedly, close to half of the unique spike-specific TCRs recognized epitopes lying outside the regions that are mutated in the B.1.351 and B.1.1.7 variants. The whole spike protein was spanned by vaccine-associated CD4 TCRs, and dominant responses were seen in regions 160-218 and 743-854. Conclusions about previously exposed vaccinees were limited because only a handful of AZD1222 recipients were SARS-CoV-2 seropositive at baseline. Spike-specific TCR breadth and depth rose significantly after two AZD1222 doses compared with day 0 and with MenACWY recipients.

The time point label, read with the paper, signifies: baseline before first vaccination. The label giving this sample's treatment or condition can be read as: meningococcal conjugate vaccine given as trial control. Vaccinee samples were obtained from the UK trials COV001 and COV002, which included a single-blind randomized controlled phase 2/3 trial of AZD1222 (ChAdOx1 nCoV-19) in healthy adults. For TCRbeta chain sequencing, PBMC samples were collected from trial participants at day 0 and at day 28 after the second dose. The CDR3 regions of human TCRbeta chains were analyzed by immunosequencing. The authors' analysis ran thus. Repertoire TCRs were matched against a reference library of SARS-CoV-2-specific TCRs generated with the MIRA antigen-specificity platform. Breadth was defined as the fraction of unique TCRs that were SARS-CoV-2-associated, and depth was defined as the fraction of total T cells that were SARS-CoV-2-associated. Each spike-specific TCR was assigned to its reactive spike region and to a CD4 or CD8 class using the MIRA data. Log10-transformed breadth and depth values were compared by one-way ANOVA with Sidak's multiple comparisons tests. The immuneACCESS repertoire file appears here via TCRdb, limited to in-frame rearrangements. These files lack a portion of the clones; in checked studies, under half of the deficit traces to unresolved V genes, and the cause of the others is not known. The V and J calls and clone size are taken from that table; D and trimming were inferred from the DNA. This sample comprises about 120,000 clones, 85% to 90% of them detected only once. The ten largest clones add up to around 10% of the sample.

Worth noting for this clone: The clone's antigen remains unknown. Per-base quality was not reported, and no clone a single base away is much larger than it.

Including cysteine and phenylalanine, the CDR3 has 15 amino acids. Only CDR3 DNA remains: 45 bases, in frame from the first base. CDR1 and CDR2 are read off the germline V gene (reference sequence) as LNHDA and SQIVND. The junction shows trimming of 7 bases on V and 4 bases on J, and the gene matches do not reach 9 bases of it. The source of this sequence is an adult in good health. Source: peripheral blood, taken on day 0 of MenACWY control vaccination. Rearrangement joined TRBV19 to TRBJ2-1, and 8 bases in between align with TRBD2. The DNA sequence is TGTGCCAGTACAACCGGGACTAGAGGTTACAATGAGCAGTTCTTC. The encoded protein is CASTTGTRGYNEQFF.